This T cell receptor (beta chain) was obtained from a study of cytomegalovirus exposure and HLA in healthy donors. Germline CDR1 and CDR2: SGHVS and FQNEAQ. The CDR3 consists of 16 residues. V was cut by 5 bases and J by 2 bases, with 19 bases left in between. Use of 60 Vbeta and 13 Jbeta primers characterized the PCR. Using immunoSEQ multiplex PCR, the repertoire was profiled, and TCRdb retains in-frame clones only, with some absent. The profile shows approximately 110,000 clones, about 73% of them singletons. This clone was observed a few times. Its antigen is as yet unknown. Whole-study findings and limits: The likely origin of a cluster of highly shared sequence variants was a sequencing artifact. On later analysis, the bulk of CMV-associated TCR beta chains appeared to be HLA-restricted.

The TCR sequence derives from a woman aged 40 to 50 in good health and CMV-seronegative. Sequencing input: PBMCs. V gene TRBV7-8 combines with J gene TRBJ2-7; unclear D gene. The CDR3 nucleotides read TGTGCCAGCAGCCATCCCTTGGCGGAGACCACCTACGAGCAGTACTTC. Its protein is CASSHPLAETTYEQYF.